These T cell receptor beta chains were read from a single sample in a study of CD8+ T cells in alopecia areata. The method was immunoSEQ multiplex PCR; TCRdb's version includes in-frame clones alone and lacks a portion of them. The table lists about 140,000 clones, 86% of them singletons. The sequenced sample was CD8+ T cells sorted from blood, obtained at week 4, from a patient treated with tofacitinib. The receptors originated from a human donor with alopecia areata. CDR3s include the opening cysteine and the closing phenylalanine or tryptophan. A D gene is named only where the DNA matches it firmly. The listing skips clone size in some rows; elsewhere it reads once, few, many or a size class.

J,length,V,D,size,CDR3,DNA
TRBJ2-1,16,TRBV27,TRBD2,.,CASSPPTAGGRNEQFF,TGTGCCAGCAGTCCCCCCACAGCGGGAGGCCGGAATGAGCAGTTCTTC
TRBJ1-2,13,TRBV30,.,.,CAWNPSGGYGYTF,TGTGCCTGGAATCCCAGTGGAGGCTATGGCTACACCTTC
TRBJ2-1,12,TRBV29-1,.,few,CSVDGTYNEQFF,TGCAGCGTTGACGGCACCTACAATGAGCAGTTCTTC
TRBJ2-5,16,TRBV27,.,few,CASSLSSGASVETQYF,TGTGCCAGCAGTTTATCCTCCGGTGCTAGCGTGGAGACCCAGTACTTC
TRBJ2-1,15,TRBV30,.,.,CALRRENEIYNEQFF,TGTGCCTTACGGAGGGAAAATGAGATTTACAATGAGCAGTTCTTC
TRBJ2-7,15,TRBV27,TRBD1,.,CASRDGQGASKEQYF,TGTGCCAGCAGAGACGGACAGGGGGCGTCGAAAGAGCAGTACTTC
TRBJ1-3,16,TRBV29-1,TRBD1,.,CSGHRDRSSSGNTIYF,TGCAGCGGCCACCGGGACAGGTCCTCCTCTGGAAACACCATATATTTT
TRBJ2-7,17,TRBV9,.,.,CASSVASYGGGLSEQYF,TGTGCCAGCAGCGTAGCTTCCTATGGAGGAGGACTCTCCGAGCAGTACTTC
TRBJ2-2,18,TRBV7-9,.,.,CASSLQFRTEGDTGELFF,TGTGCCAGCAGCTTACAGTTCCGGACGGAGGGGGACACCGGGGAGCTGTTTTTT
TRBJ1-1,13,TRBV2,TRBD1,.,CASRDRGSYEAFF,TGTGCCAGCCGGGACAGGGGATCTTATGAAGCTTTCTTT
TRBJ2-7,14,TRBV11-2,.,.,CASSLGQGIYEQYF,TGTGCCAGCAGCTTAGGGCAGGGGATCTACGAGCAGTACTTC
TRBJ2-1,14,TRBV6-5,TRBD1,.,CASSRTGGYNEQFF,TGTGCCAGCAGCCGGACAGGGGGCTACAATGAGCAGTTCTTC
TRBJ1-1,13,TRBV7-6,.,.,CASSGGPLTEAFF,TGTGCCAGCAGCGGGGGGCCCCTCACTGAAGCTTTCTTT
TRBJ2-7,12,TRBV7-9,.,.,CASSASSYEQYF,TGTGCCAGCAGCGCCAGCTCCTACGAGCAGTACTTC
TRBJ2-1,14,TRBV4-1,TRBD2,.,CASSQVLGGNEQFF,TGCGCCAGCAGCCAAGTTCTGGGAGGGAATGAGCAGTTCTTC
TRBJ2-3,12,TRBV7-9,.,.,CASSSQSDTQYF,TGTGCCAGCAGCTCGCAATCAGATACGCAGTATTTT
TRBJ2-7,13,TRBV4-1,.,.,CASSQVPGYEQYF,TGCGCCAGCAGCCAAGTACCAGGCTACGAGCAGTACTTC
TRBJ2-7,13,TRBV7-9,.,.,CASSLASSHEQYF,TGTGCCAGCAGCTTAGCTTCTAGCCACGAGCAGTACTTC
TRBJ2-1,11,TRBV30,.,once,CACYRRNEQFF,TGTGCCTGTTACCGGCGCAATGAGCAGTTCTTC
TRBJ2-1,14,TRBV19,.,.,CASNPGGDYNEQFF,TGTGCCAGTAACCCTGGCGGGGACTACAATGAGCAGTTCTTC
TRBJ2-7,15,TRBV29-1,.,.,CSVEAGGTSSYEQYF,TGCAGCGTTGAAGCGGGGGGCACGAGCTCCTACGAGCAGTACTTC
TRBJ2-1,14,TRBV27,.,.,CASSPRGPRNEQFF,TGTGCCAGCAGTCCCCGGGGGCCGAGAAATGAGCAGTTCTTC
TRBJ2-1,12,TRBV7-8,TRBD1,once,CASSYTGEKEFF,TGTGCCAGCAGCTATACAGGGGAGAAGGAGTTCTTC
TRBJ2-2,15,TRBV2,.,.,CASSEGLGNTGELFF,TGTGCCAGCAGTGAGGGTCTGGGGAACACCGGGGAGCTGTTTTTT
TRBJ2-1,12,TRBV30,.,.,CAWSWGYNEQFF,TGTGCCTGGAGTTGGGGATACAATGAGCAGTTCTTC
TRBJ1-1,13,TRBV27,TRBD1,.,CASSDRVSTEAFF,TGTGCCAGCAGTGACAGGGTCAGCACTGAAGCTTTCTTT
TRBJ2-7,14,TRBV4-1,.,few,CASSQQGGSYEQYF,TGCGCCAGCAGCCAACAGGGTGGCAGCTACGAGCAGTACTTC
TRBJ2-3,14,TRBV5-6,TRBD1,.,CASSSADRTDTQYF,TGTGCCAGCAGCTCAGCGGACAGGACAGATACGCAGTATTTT
TRBJ2-7,14,TRBV19,.,.,CASSNGQLPYEQYF,TGTGCCAGTAGTAACGGACAGCTACCTTACGAGCAGTACTTC
TRBJ2-1,11,TRBV30,.,.,CACCRGTVEFF,TGTGCCTGCTGCCGGGGGACGGTGGAGTTCTTC
TRBJ1-2,15,TRBV6-5,TRBD1,once,CASAGGTEGVKGYTF,TGTGCCTCAGCAGGGGGGACAGAGGGTGTTAAGGGCTACACCTTC
TRBJ2-4,16,TRBV7-2,TRBD2,once,CASSLLAGGLENIQYF,TGTGCCAGCAGCTTACTAGCGGGAGGGTTGGAAAACATTCAGTACTTC
TRBJ2-7,13,TRBV10-3,.,.,CAISGDWVYEQYF,TGTGCCATCAGTGGAGACTGGGTCTACGAGCAGTACTTC
TRBJ2-1,15,TRBV19,.,.,CASSIGRGSYNEQFF,TGTGCCAGTAGTATTGGGAGAGGGTCCTACAATGAGCAGTTCTTC
TRBJ1-1,16,TRBV6-5,.,once,CASSYSFPGSHTEAFF,TGTGCCAGCAGTTACTCGTTCCCAGGGTCGCACACTGAAGCTTTCTTT
TRBJ2-5,10,TRBV30,.,few,CASDGETQYF,TGTGCCTCCGACGGGGAGACCCAGTACTTC
TRBJ1-1,20,TRBV4-1,.,.,CASSSSVSLGAATSNTEAFF,TGCGCCAGCAGCTCTTCGGTCTCGCTAGGGGCAGCAACTTCGAACACTGAAGCTTTCTTT
TRBJ2-3,14,TRBV7-9,TRBD2,.,CASSRSGNTDTQYF,TGTGCCAGCAGCCGAAGCGGGAACACAGATACGCAGTATTTT
TRBJ2-1,15,TRBV30,.,.,CAWSLPGTVYNEQFF,TGTGCCTGGAGTCTTCCCGGGACTGTGTACAATGAGCAGTTCTTC
TRBJ2-7,14,TRBV9,TRBD2,.,CASSVSSGTYEQYF,TGTGCCAGCAGCGTTTCTAGCGGGACCTACGAGCAGTACTTC
TRBJ2-7,13,TRBV19,.,.,CASSWGGSYEQYF,TGTGCCAGTAGTTGGGGAGGATCATACGAGCAGTACTTC
TRBJ2-1,14,TRBV25-1,TRBD2,.,CASSGTSGSAEQFF,TGTGCCAGCTCAGGGACTAGCGGGAGCGCTGAGCAGTTCTTC
TRBJ1-1,12,TRBV29-1,.,.,CSVEGGPTEAFF,TGCAGCGTTGAAGGGGGGCCCACTGAAGCTTTCTTT
TRBJ2-1,17,TRBV14,.,.,CASSLSLRRGAYNEQFF,TGTGCCAGCAGCCTTTCCCTAAGGCGGGGAGCCTACAATGAGCAGTTCTTC
TRBJ2-1,11,TRBV19,TRBD1,few,CASSMGQPRIF,TGTGCCAGTAGTATGGGACAGCCCAGGATCTTC
TRBJ2-5,17,TRBV4-1,TRBD2,.,CASSQWAGLAGGETQYF,TGCGCCAGCAGCCAATGGGCTGGACTGGCGGGAGGGGAGACCCAGTACTTC
TRBJ2-2,15,TRBV5-6,.,.,CASSLGILAPGELFF,TGTGCCAGCAGCTTGGGGATCCTAGCACCCGGGGAGCTGTTTTTT
TRBJ2-7,16,TRBV11-2,TRBD1,.,CASSPPSGTGDYEQYF,TGTGCCAGCAGCCCCCCCTCCGGGACAGGGGACTACGAGCAGTACTTC